This T cell receptor (beta chain) was retrieved from a study of shared clonotypes between healthy human individuals (dated by TCRdb to about 2020). Describing the broader study: Two women and a few men aged 18 to 49 years were included in the cohort. For each donor, CD4 naive and CD4 memory were each run on three plates, CD8 naive on two plates, and CD8 memory on one plate. To estimate repertoire size and how much clonotype sharing occurs between individuals, the study deeply sequenced the blood TCR repertoires of five healthy adults. Different laboratories and diverse techniques were used to prepare libraries and sequence TCR repertoires, to increase sequencing depth and limit assay-specific biases. Each donor's leukapheresis produced roughly between about 0.9 and 9.5 billion PBMCs. The research as a whole found: Sampling was limited to blood, and TCR repertoires in tissue likely differ from TCR repertoires in blood. Naive subsets generally had larger estimated clonotype richness than memory subsets did. Even with the large sequencing depth, rarefaction of the sorted-subset datasets indicated that sequencing was incomplete. Across several donors, 4.5% to 6.5% of naive CD4, approximately 4% of naive CD8, under 2.5% of memory CD4, and 0.4% to 0.45% of memory CD8 clonotypes were shared. Pairwise subsampling indicated that sequencing depth was expected to affect the degree of clonotype sharing among donors. Because the study included a small number of donors, the genetic and exposure-history diversity represented was limited. Compared with non-shared clonotypes, the clonotypes found in all four sorted-subset donors had higher generation probabilities.

Using the deep immunoSEQ assay, multiplex PCR amplified TCR CDR3 regions from genomic DNA. Extracted genomic DNA from each cell subset was distributed evenly across all wells of several immunoSEQ 96-well plates, and each plate was treated as a replicate. For sorted subsets, each replicate PCR was loaded with approximately 0.2 ug genomic DNA, equivalent to about 30,000 T cell genomes. The purified libraries were quantified using a Qubit 3.0 fluorometer, sized with a Bioanalyzer 2100, and then quantified again using the KAPA Library Quantification kit. A separate single-read 150-cycle Illumina NextSeq 550 flow cell was used to sequence each immunoSEQ 96-well plate. The paper's processing steps were these. Because only junctional sequences without quality scores were contained in the immunoSEQ output, filtering matching that applied to full-length reads could not be performed. Sequences were annotated with PyIR, a Python wrapper for IgBLAST v1.9, and V/J genes and CDR3 were assigned using IMGT germline references. Any read was removed if the V/J assignment was weak (E-value above 1e-6), the CDR3 was missing, or the read contained stop codons, out-of-frame junctions, or ambiguous translated residues. V3J clonotypes were defined by identical inferred V gene, J gene, and CDR3 amino acid sequence. To compute the percentage overlap between repertoires, the number of shared unique clonotypes was divided by the size of the smaller repertoire. Three approaches were used to assess repertoire richness: RTK rarefaction, the Chao1 estimator, and Recon v2.1 estimates of unobserved clonotypes. Generation probabilities were computed with OLGA for all TCRbeta clonotypes obtained by the gDNA method from several donors. This immuneACCESS table, as held by TCRdb, lists in-frame sequences with V and J called but not all clones. Of the missing ones, under half trace to an unresolved V gene in checked studies; the others have no known cause. Clone size and the V and J calls come from that table; the DNA yielded D and trimming. The sample table shows roughly 1 million clones, and about 77% are seen once. Around 1.5% of the sample is in the top ten clones.

A word on this clone: This clone's antigen is unknown. The sample holds no much larger clone one base away, and base qualities are not on file. In the same sample, other DNA sequences code for this CDR3.

Ends trimmed: V by 7 bases, J by 7 bases; bases unmatched to a gene: 3. For CDR1 and CDR2, the germline V gene lists SQVTM and ANQGSEA. Reading from cysteine to phenylalanine, the CDR3 counts 11 amino acids. Of all the DNA, just the CDR3 is kept, 33 bases in frame from base 1. Healthy HIV-negative adults with no recently reported acute infections or vaccinations were included as donors. All donors were Caucasian adults living in Nashville, Tennessee, USA. CD4+ T cells were enriched through magnetic negative selection, after which naive cells were positively selected on CD45RA and the remaining negative fraction served as the memory subset. After blood collection by leukapheresis, PBMCs were isolated using Ficoll-Histopaque density gradient centrifugation and then cryopreserved in the vapor phase of liquid nitrogen. Purity and quantity of every magnetically sorted T cell population were checked by analytical flow cytometry. From each sorted fraction, genomic DNA was isolated and quantified by UV absorbance on a Nanodrop 2000c.

The sequence derives from a man younger than 35 in good health. The sequenced sample was memory CD4+ T cells sorted from blood. Read against the paper, the sample's cell subset or site label means: CD45RA-negative fraction. The chain employs TRBV29-1 and TRBJ2-1, with 8 central nucleotides matching TRBD1. The DNA reads as follows: TGCAGCGCCGACAGGGGAAATGAGCAGTTCTTC. This translates into CSADRGNEQFF.